This T cell receptor beta chain was sequenced in a study of blood T cell repertoires in COVID-19. Overall study: From the United States, Italy and Spain came samples of acute and convalescent COVID-19. PBMCs, B-cell-depleted T cells, or T cells provided the cDNA or gDNA that made up the material.

The repertoire was sequenced with immunoSEQ multiplex PCR; TCRdb's copy has only in-frame clones and lacks some. This table holds fewer than 300,000 clones, about 86% found once. Seattle researchers signed up patients amid active infection and tracked them longitudinally. Sequenced material: peripheral blood. The clonotype comes from a woman in her 30s with COVID-19, enrolled during active disease.

CDR3 loop: CSASTGGGMNTEAFF. The DNA of the CDR3 is TGCAGTGCTAGTACAGGGGGCGGAATGAACACTGAAGCTTTCTTT. The chain employs TRBV20-1 and TRBJ1-1; TRBD1 aligns across 9 bases. The CDR3 consists of 15 residues. Per the germline V gene, CDR1 is DFQATT and CDR2 is SNEGSKA (reference sequence). The ends lost 3 bases at V and 0 bases at J; junction bases unmatched: 5.